A selection of T cell receptor beta chains follows, all from one sample in a study of T cells after yellow fever vaccination. TCRdb re-analysed the 5' RACE reads in MiXCR, keeping a single row per CDR3 protein. The sample lists just over 300,000 distinct CDR3 sequences, more than 3% seen once, with about a quarter in the top ten. The material sequenced was PBMCs, taken on the day of the yellow fever booster vaccination. The receptors were gathered from a man aged 18 to 35 who received the YFV17D yellow fever vaccine. CDR3s include the opening cysteine and the closing phenylalanine or tryptophan. D genes are given only for firm matches. A clone size is listed for some rows: how often the clone was seen (once, few, many), or a class if it is expanded.

d_call	clone_size	v_call	j_call	cdr3_aa	cdr3_nt
NA	few	TRBV7-2	TRBJ2-6	CASSRGGSGANVLTF	TGTGCCAGCAGCCGTGGGGGCTCTGGGGCCAACGTCCTGACTTTC
NA	few	TRBV6-2/TRBV6-3	TRBJ1-6	CASSYKDSSYNSPLHF	TGTGCCAGCAGTTACAAGGACAGCTCCTATAATTCACCCCTCCACTTT
NA	many	TRBV27	TRBJ2-2	CASSHFLGTGELFF	TGTGCCAGCAGTCACTTTCTGGGGACCGGGGAGCTGTTTTTT
NA	many	TRBV27	TRBJ2-3	CASSSLMGGTDTQYF	TGTGCCAGCAGTTCACTTATGGGGGGCACAGATACGCAGTATTTT
NA	NA	TRBV20-1	TRBJ2-4	CSARDPSLGWVKNIQYF	TGCAGTGCTAGAGATCCTAGCTTAGGGTGGGTTAAAAACATTCAGTACTTC
TRBD1	many	TRBV7-2	TRBJ2-3	CASSLGQKDTQYF	TGTGCCAGCAGCTTGGGACAGAAAGATACGCAGTATTTT
NA	NA	TRBV4-3	TRBJ2-3	CASSHLGWNTDTQYF	TGCGCCAGCAGCCACCTGGGTTGGAACACAGATACGCAGTATTTT
NA	NA	TRBV7-2	TRBJ2-1	CASSLSAGRKRYEQFF	TGTGCCAGCAGCTTATCAGCGGGTCGGAAGAGGTATGAGCAGTTCTTC
TRBD1	NA	TRBV5-5	TRBJ1-2	CASSLGTGALFNYGYTF	TGTGCCAGCAGCCTGGGGACAGGGGCCCTCTTTAACTATGGCTACACCTTC
NA	NA	TRBV7-9	TRBJ2-1	CATHRDEQFF	TGTGCCACCCATCGCGATGAGCAGTTCTTC
NA	NA	TRBV20-1	TRBJ1-1	CSARADYTEAFF	TGCAGTGCTAGAGCGGATTACACTGAAGCTTTCTTT
NA	many	TRBV15	TRBJ1-1	CATQGQLNTEAFF	TGTGCCACCCAAGGGCAACTGAACACTGAAGCTTTCTTT
NA	NA	TRBV6-5	TRBJ2-2	CACSIRTRTLVTGELFF	TGTGCCTGCAGTATTCGGACGAGGACCCTTGTCACCGGGGAGCTGTTTTTT
NA	many	TRBV20-1	TRBJ2-5	CSARDLRAEYQETQYF	TGCAGTGCTAGAGATCTTCGGGCGGAGTACCAAGAGACCCAGTACTTC
TRBD1	few	TRBV4-1	TRBJ2-3	CASSQDRDRSHYTNTDTQYF	TGCGCCAGCAGCCAAGATAGGGACAGGTCACACTACACAAACACAGATACGCAGTATTTT
NA	few	TRBV12-3/TRBV12-4	TRBJ2-2	CASSFGAGAHTGELFF	TGTGCCAGCAGTTTTGGGGCAGGGGCCCACACCGGGGAGCTGTTTTTT
NA	many	TRBV6-5	TRBJ1-6	CASRPHGFWTSSYNSPLHF	TGTGCCAGCAGGCCTCATGGGTTCTGGACGAGCTCCTATAATTCACCCCTCCACTTT
NA	NA	TRBV19	TRBJ1-4	CASSPVLREGITNEKLFF	TGTGCCAGTAGCCCAGTGCTTCGCGAAGGGATCACTAATGAAAAACTGTTTTTT
NA	many	TRBV12-5	TRBJ1-2	CASGFPPGGLTNYGYTF	TGTGCTAGTGGTTTTCCTCCGGGGGGCCTTACTAACTATGGCTACACCTTC
TRBD1	NA	TRBV24-1	TRBJ2-3	CATSDLNRDRGADTQYF	TGTGCCACCAGTGATCTGAACCGGGACAGGGGGGCAGATACGCAGTATTTT
NA	NA	TRBV20-1	TRBJ1-4	CSARWAGLNEKLFF	TGCAGTGCCCGGTGGGCAGGCCTTAATGAAAAACTGTTTTTT
NA	few	TRBV28	TRBJ2-3	CASSELPSTDTQYF	TGTGCCAGCAGTGAACTACCGAGCACAGATACGCAGTATTTT
NA	few	TRBV4-2	TRBJ1-2	CASSQQTTSNYGYTF	TGTGCCAGCAGCCAACAGACTACCTCGAACTATGGCTACACCTTC
NA	few	TRBV10-3	TRBJ1-1	CAISDWTVLTEAFF	TGTGCCATCAGCGACTGGACCGTTCTCACTGAAGCTTTCTTT
NA	NA	TRBV11-3	TRBJ2-5	CASSAPGAETQYF	TGTGCCAGCAGCGCCCCCGGCGCGGAGACCCAGTACTTC
NA	NA	TRBV5-1	TRBJ1-2	CASSLGRADGYTF	TGCGCCAGCAGCCTCGGACGAGCAGATGGCTACACCTTC
NA	many	TRBV11-2	TRBJ1-3	CASSFIGKSGNTIYF	TGTGCCAGCAGCTTTATAGGGAAAAGTGGAAACACCATATATTTT
NA	many	TRBV11-2	TRBJ2-7	CASSPGPKTYEQYF	TGTGCCAGCAGCCCCGGGCCCAAGACCTACGAGCAGTACTTC
TRBD1	many	TRBV7-6	TRBJ2-3	CASSFPRSRGLTDTQYF	TGTGCCAGCAGCTTCCCACGTAGCAGGGGGCTCACAGATACGCAGTATTTT
NA	many	TRBV5-1	TRBJ2-5	CASSSGFQETQYF	TGCGCCAGCAGCTCAGGATTCCAAGAGACCCAGTACTTC
TRBD2	NA	TRBV7-2	TRBJ2-3	CASSPSPLSGGSDTQYF	TGTGCCAGCAGCCCCTCCCCCCTTAGCGGGGGATCAGATACGCAGTATTTT
NA	many	TRBV12-3/TRBV12-4	TRBJ1-5	CASSPGGGRQPQHF	TGTGCCAGCAGCCCAGGTGGGGGGAGGCAGCCCCAGCATTTT
TRBD2	NA	TRBV9	TRBJ2-3	CASSAPAGGLVTDTQYF	TGTGCCAGCAGCGCGCCGGCGGGGGGACTAGTGACAGATACGCAGTATTTT
NA	many	TRBV6-2/TRBV6-3	TRBJ2-2	CASSRDTGELFF	TGTGCCAGCAGTAGGGACACCGGGGAGCTGTTTTTT
NA	NA	TRBV9	TRBJ1-1	CASSVAEGQGSEAFF	TGTGCCAGCAGCGTAGCGGAGGGGCAGGGAAGTGAAGCTTTCTTT